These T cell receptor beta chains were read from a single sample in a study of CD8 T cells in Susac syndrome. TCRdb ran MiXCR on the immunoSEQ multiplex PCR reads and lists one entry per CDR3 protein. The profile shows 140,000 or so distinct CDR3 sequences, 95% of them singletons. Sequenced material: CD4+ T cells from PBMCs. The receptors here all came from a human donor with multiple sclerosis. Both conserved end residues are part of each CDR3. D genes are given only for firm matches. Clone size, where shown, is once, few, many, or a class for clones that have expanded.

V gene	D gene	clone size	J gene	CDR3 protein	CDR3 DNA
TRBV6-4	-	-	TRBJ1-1	CATKAGPTGNTEAFF	TGTGCCACCAAAGCGGGGCCTACAGGGAACACTGAAGCTTTCTTT
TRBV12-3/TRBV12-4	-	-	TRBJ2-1	CASSWGRRGEEFF	TGTGCCAGCAGTTGGGGGCGTAGGGGTGAAGAGTTCTTC
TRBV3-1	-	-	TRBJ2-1	CASSQDLGISYNEQFF	TGTGCCAGCAGCCAAGATTTAGGGATTTCCTACAATGAGCAGTTCTTC
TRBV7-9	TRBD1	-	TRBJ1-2	CASSLNSGQTAGYTF	TGTGCCAGCAGCCTGAATTCGGGACAGACGGCTGGCTACACCTTC
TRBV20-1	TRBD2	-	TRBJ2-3	CSLRLASTDTQYF	TGCAGTTTGCGACTAGCGTCGACAGATACGCAGTATTTT
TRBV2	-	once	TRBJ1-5	CASSASGGPQHF	TGTGCCAGCAGTGCAAGTGGTGGGCCCCAGCATTTT
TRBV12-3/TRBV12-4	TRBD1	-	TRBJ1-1	CASSPGGSHTEAFF	TGTGCCAGCAGTCCAGGGGGCTCCCACACTGAAGCTTTCTTT
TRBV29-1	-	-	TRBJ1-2	CSAQLGNYGYTF	TGCAGCGCCCAGTTGGGGAACTATGGCTACACCTTC
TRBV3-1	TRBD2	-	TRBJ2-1	CASSQGPGLALGNEQFF	TGTGCCAGCAGCCAAGGACCGGGACTAGCGTTGGGCAATGAGCAGTTCTTC
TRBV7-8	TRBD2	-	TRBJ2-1	CASSSPGGGAYNEQFF	TGTGCCAGCAGCTCCCCGGGCGGGGGTGCTTACAATGAGCAGTTCTTC
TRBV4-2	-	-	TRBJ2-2	CASSQVSEIGELFF	TGTGCCAGCAGCCAAGTTTCAGAAATCGGGGAGCTGTTTTTT
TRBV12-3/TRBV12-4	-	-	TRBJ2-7	CASSGFSYEQYF	TGTGCCAGCAGCGGGTTCTCCTACGAGCAGTACTTC
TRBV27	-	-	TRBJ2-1	CASTKGGSDNEQFF	TGTGCCAGCACCAAAGGGGGGTCCGACAATGAGCAGTTCTTC
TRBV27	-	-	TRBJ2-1	CASSFGGHGKNEQFF	TGTGCCAGCAGTTTTGGGGGCCATGGTAAGAATGAGCAGTTCTTC
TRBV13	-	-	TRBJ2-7	CASSLYLLGAGYEQYF	TGTGCCAGCAGCTTATACCTGCTGGGGGCCGGGTACGAGCAGTACTTC
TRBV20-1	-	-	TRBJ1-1	CRPVNTEAFF	TGCAGGCCGGTTAACACTGAAGCTTTCTTT
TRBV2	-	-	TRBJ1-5	CASSAVNSNQPQHF	TGTGCCAGCAGTGCCGTTAATAGCAATCAGCCCCAGCATTTT
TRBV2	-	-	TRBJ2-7	CASSATMGEQYF	TGTGCCAGCAGCGCCACGATGGGCGAGCAGTACTTC
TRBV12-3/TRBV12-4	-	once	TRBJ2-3	CASSLDWGTDTQYF	TGTGCCAGCAGTTTAGACTGGGGCACAGATACGCAGTATTTT
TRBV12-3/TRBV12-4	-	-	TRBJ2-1	CASSFAVPNEQFF	TGTGCCAGCAGTTTCGCCGTCCCCAATGAGCAGTTCTTC
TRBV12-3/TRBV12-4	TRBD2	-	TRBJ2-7	CASSFAGGYEQYF	TGTGCCAGCAGTTTTGCGGGGGGGTACGAGCAGTACTTC
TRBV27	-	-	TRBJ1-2	CASTRVGLDGYTF	TGTGCCAGCACCCGTGTCGGGTTGGATGGCTACACCTTC
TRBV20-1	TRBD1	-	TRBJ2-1	CSARHRDRVGNEQFF	TGCAGTGCTCGCCACCGGGACAGGGTCGGCAATGAGCAGTTCTTC
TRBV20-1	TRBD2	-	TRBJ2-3	CSATRGTSGGAARDTQYF	TGCAGTGCTACTAGAGGGACTAGCGGGGGGGCCGCCCGGGATACGCAGTATTTT
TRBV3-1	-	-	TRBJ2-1	CASSALRNEQFF	TGTGCCAGCAGCGCCCTACGGAATGAGCAGTTCTTC
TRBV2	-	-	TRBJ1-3	CASKKPGVDTIYF	TGTGCCAGCAAGAAGCCCGGTGTGGACACCATATATTTT